A selection of T cell receptor beta chains follows, all from one sample in a study of blood T cell repertoires in COVID-19. TCRdb's copy holds only in-frame clones and misses some; the assay was immunoSEQ multiplex PCR. This sample carries under 50,000 clones, about 86% of them seen once, and the ten largest clones take more than 4.5%. The source material was peripheral blood. These receptors all stem from a man in his forties or fifties with active COVID-19. Both conserved end residues are part of each CDR3. The D gene is left open where the match is weak. Clone size, where shown, is once, few, many, or a class for clones that have expanded.

CDR3 protein	CDR3 DNA	J gene	clone size	D gene	V gene
CASSRQGGISNQPQHF	TGTGCCAGTAGTCGACAGGGTGGAATTAGCAATCAGCCCCAGCATTTT	TRBJ1-5	few	TRBD1	TRBV19
CASSLAAGQKDYGYTF	TGCGCCAGCAGCTTGGCGGCAGGACAGAAAGACTATGGCTACACCTTC	TRBJ1-2	NA	NA	TRBV5-1
CASSAFSGLAGGETQYF	TGTGCCAGCAGTGCCTTCTCGGGACTAGCGGGAGGAGAGACCCAGTACTTC	TRBJ2-5	NA	TRBD2	TRBV27
CASSLAADFSGNTIYF	TGTGCCAGCAGTTTAGCGGCAGACTTCTCTGGAAACACCATATATTTT	TRBJ1-3	few	NA	TRBV28
CAGRTGLQETQYF	TGTGCCGGGAGAACAGGGCTACAAGAGACCCAGTACTTC	TRBJ2-5	NA	NA	TRBV2
CASSLARGGYNSPLHF	TGCGCCAGCAGCTTGGCCAGAGGCGGCTATAATTCACCCCTCCACTTT	TRBJ1-6	few	NA	TRBV5-1
CSVEGTGGMYEQYF	TGCAGCGTTGAGGGGACAGGGGGGATGTACGAGCAGTACTTC	TRBJ2-7	NA	TRBD1	TRBV29-1
CASQTGGDYNEQFF	TGTGCCAGTCAGACAGGGGGGGACTACAATGAGCAGTTCTTC	TRBJ2-1	NA	TRBD1	TRBV19
CALQGDYGYTF	TGTGCCCTACAGGGAGACTATGGCTACACCTTC	TRBJ1-2	NA	NA	TRBV10-3
CASSSRGVGTTYGYTF	TGCGCCAGCAGCTCCCGGGGTGTCGGAACAACCTATGGCTACACCTTC	TRBJ1-2	NA	NA	TRBV5-1
CASSRSRDRDSPLHF	TGTGCCAGCAGCCGGTCCCGGGACAGGGATTCACCCCTCCACTTT	TRBJ1-6	NA	TRBD1	TRBV28
CASSMNTGRNQPQHF	TGTGCCAGCAGCATGAACACAGGGCGCAATCAGCCCCAGCATTTT	TRBJ1-5	NA	NA	TRBV28
CASSLNSQVEAFF	TGTGCCAGCAGCCTAAACTCTCAGGTAGAAGCTTTCTTT	TRBJ1-1	few	NA	TRBV7-9